A single sample gave rise to the 6 T cell receptor beta chains below, sequenced in a study of T cell changes during pregnancy in multiple sclerosis. Here immunoSEQ multiplex PCR was the method, and the copy in TCRdb shows in-frame clones only, minus some. This sample carries roughly 57,000 clones, about nine tenths of them seen once, and the ten largest clones take 2% to 3%. The starting material was peripheral blood, obtained in the first trimester of pregnancy. These TCRs come from a female donor with multiple sclerosis, enrolled in a pregnancy study.

The rearrangement joins TRBV11-3 to TRBJ1-1; D unclear. The CDR3 contains 13 residues. V lost 6 bases and J 1 base, leaving 9 bases between the germline ends. Looked up from germline, CDR1 is SGHNT and CDR2 is YENEEA. The chain's CDR3 is CASRRQANTEAFF. In nucleotides, the CDR3 is TGTGCCAGCAGGCGACAAGCGAACACTGAAGCTTTCTTT.

V and J are TRBV11-2 and TRBJ1-4, with D hard to call. V lost 1 base to trimming and J lost 6 bases, with 6 bases between them. The CDR3 spans 13 residues. Per the germline V gene, CDR1 is SGHAT and CDR2 is FQNNGV. CDR3 coding DNA: TGTGCCAGCAGCTTAGCCGGTTATGAAAAACTGTTTTTT. Protein product: CASSLAGYEKLFF.

CDR3 sequence: CASSLRDRGSGYTF. The CDR3 nucleotides read TGTGCCAGCAGTTTAAGGGACAGGGGTTCTGGCTACACCTTC. This rearrangement joins TRBV27 to TRBJ1-2, with 10 nucleotides matching TRBD1. The length of the CDR3 is 14 residues. Germline V gives CDR1 MNHEY, CDR2 SMNVEV (reference sequence). V shed 2 bases and J 7 bases; nucleotides not matched to a gene: 4.

V gene TRBV27 combines with J gene TRBJ2-3, with D possibly TRBD2 on 5 matching bases. This CDR3 region has 15 residues. V was pared by 3 bases and J by 3 bases, with 13 bases between. In germline, CDR1 is MNHEY, CDR2 SMNVEV (reference sequence). Here the CDR3 reads CASSFGGPRTDTQYF. The DNA for the CDR3 is TGTGCCAGCAGTTTTGGCGGGCCCAGAACAGATACGCAGTATTTT.

The chain links TRBV10-1 to TRBJ1-1; 7 nucleotides align to TRBD1. The ends lost 3 bases at V and 1 base at J; junction bases unmatched: 5. This CDR3 region has 15 residues. Germline CDR1 is WNHNN and CDR2 is SYGVQD (reference sequence). The chain's CDR3 is CASSDRGIGNTEAFF. In nucleotides, the CDR3 is TGCGCCAGCAGTGACAGGGGGATTGGGAACACTGAAGCTTTCTTT.

This clone was seen once. The rearrangement uses TRBV19 and TRBJ2-1; 7 nucleotides line up with TRBD2. CDR3 size: 18 residues. V was pared by 6 bases and J by 4 bases, with 18 bases of the junction left unmatched. Germline loops: CDR1 LNHDA, CDR2 SQIVND (reference sequence). The CDR3 sequence is CASRSAGASTLRYNEQFF. The CDR3 nucleotides read TGTGCCAGTAGATCCGCGGGAGCCTCCACCCTCCGTTACAATGAGCAGTTCTTC.